Listed below are T cell receptor beta chains from one sample, sequenced in a study of graft-versus-host responses after intestinal transplantation. The antigens for these receptors are not known. The protocol was immunoSEQ multiplex PCR, while the TCRdb copy is restricted to in-frame clones and leaves out a portion. The sample shows about 89,000 clones, 75% to 95% of them seen only once. The sample consisted of unstimulated CD4+ T cells sorted from spleen or lymph node cells, taken before intestinal transplant. The receptors come from a human donor who received an intestinal transplant. CDR3s include the opening cysteine and the closing phenylalanine or tryptophan. A D gene is named only where the DNA matches it firmly. Rows give clone size only sometimes, using once, few, many, or a class for an expanded clone.

>TRBJ1-4|once|-|TRBV2
TGTGCCAGCAGTGGCCTTGGGGGGAGCACTAATGAAAAACTGTTTTTT
CASSGLGGSTNEKLFF
>TRBJ1-4|-|TRBD1|TRBV25-1
TGTGCCAGCAGTCCCCGAACAGGGGGCAATGAAAAACTGTTTTTT
CASSPRTGGNEKLFF
>TRBJ2-7|-|TRBD1|TRBV6-6
TGTGCCAGCAGTGTCCGGGACAGGGGATACGACGAGCAGTACTTC
CASSVRDRGYDEQYF
>TRBJ1-1|-|TRBD1|TRBV19
TGTGCCAGTAGTATAGCGACGGGACAGGGGACCGCTTTCTTT
CASSIATGQGTAFF
>TRBJ1-4|-|TRBD1|TRBV19
TGTGCCAGTAGTACTCGACAGGGGGATGTCGGAAAACTGTTTTTT
CASSTRQGDVGKLFF
>TRBJ2-7|-|-|TRBV19
TGTGCCAGTAAAATCTTCCACAGGGCTTCCTACGAGCAGTACTTC
CASKIFHRASYEQYF
>TRBJ2-7|-|TRBD1|TRBV9
TGTGCCAGCAGCGTAGTTCCGGGACAGGGAGCTATATACGAGCAGTACTTC
CASSVVPGQGAIYEQYF
>TRBJ1-2|-|-|TRBV30
TGTGCCTGGAGTGTACAAAGGAGGAAGGACCGGAGAGGCTACACCTTC
CAWSVQRRKDRRGYTF
>TRBJ2-3|-|TRBD2|TRBV18
TGTGCCAGCTCACCTTCGACTAGCGGAGATACGCAGTATTTT
CASSPSTSGDTQYF
>TRBJ1-1|-|-|TRBV21-1
TGTGCCAGCAGCAAGAGACGGGGGGATCAGACTGAAGCTTTCTTT
CASSKRRGDQTEAFF
>TRBJ1-1|-|-|TRBV19
TGTGCCAGTAGTATAGGCAAGAGTTGGGCGAACACTGAAGCTTTCTTT
CASSIGKSWANTEAFF
>TRBJ2-7|-|TRBD1|TRBV5-1
TGCGCCAGCAGCTCGTTTCAACGGACAGGGGGCGGTTCGGTTTCCTACGAGCAGTACTTC
CASSSFQRTGGGSVSYEQYF
>TRBJ2-1|once|TRBD2|TRBV7-2
TGTGCCAGCAGCTACGGGGGGGCTTCCTACAATGAGCAGTTCTTC
CASSYGGASYNEQFF
>TRBJ2-5|-|TRBD1|TRBV5-1
TGCGCCAGCAGCTTGGACAGGGGGCAAGAGACCCAGTACTTC
CASSLDRGQETQYF
>TRBJ1-4|-|TRBD1|TRBV6-5
TGTGCCAGCAGCCGACAGGGGGCGAAACTGTTTTTT
CASSRQGAKLFF
>TRBJ2-7|once|-|TRBV4-3
TGCGCCAGCAGCCCGCACAGGGTGGGCCCCTACGAGCAGTACTTC
CASSPHRVGPYEQYF
>TRBJ2-6|-|-|TRBV27
TGTGCCAGCAGGAGGACAGATCCCTCTGGGGCCAACGTCCTGACTTTC
CASRRTDPSGANVLTF
>TRBJ1-5|-|-|TRBV7-2
TGTGCCAGCAGCCCCCTAGGGGGTCAGCCCCAGCATTTT
CASSPLGGQPQHF
>TRBJ1-6|-|TRBD1|TRBV18
TGTGCCAGCTCACCTCGGACCGCCGGGACAGGGAATTCACCCCTCCACTTT
CASSPRTAGTGNSPLHF
>TRBJ2-7|-|TRBD1|TRBV7-9
TGTGCCAGCAGCTCATCGACAGGGGTCGAGCAGTACTTC
CASSSSTGVEQYF
>TRBJ2-2|-|TRBD2|TRBV7-2
TGTGCCAGCAGCTTAGGGGGCCGACTAGCGGGGGACACCGGGGAGCTGTTTTTT
CASSLGGRLAGDTGELFF
>TRBJ1-6|-|-|TRBV11-2
TGTGCCAGCAGCTTAGATCCCGGGAGCTATAATTCACCCCTCCACTTT
CASSLDPGSYNSPLHF
>TRBJ2-7|-|-|TRBV2
TGTGCCAGCAGTGAAGCTAGCAGAGCCTACGAGCAGTACTTC
CASSEASRAYEQYF
>TRBJ2-1|-|-|TRBV5-4
TGTGCCAGCAGCTTTGAGGGAAGCGCTTACAATGAGCAGTTCTTC
CASSFEGSAYNEQFF
>TRBJ2-1|-|-|TRBV19
TGTGCCAGTACCGAATCCGGTAGCTCCTACAATGAGCAGTTCTTC
CASTESGSSYNEQFF
>TRBJ2-3|-|-|TRBV2
TGTGCCAGCAGGGCGGTTGAGACAGATACGCAGTATTTT
CASRAVETDTQYF
>TRBJ2-5|-|TRBD2|TRBV30
TGTGCCTGGAGTATTAACCGGGGGGGCTGGGGGGAGACCCAGTACTTC
CAWSINRGGWGETQYF
>TRBJ2-5|-|TRBD1|TRBV30
TGTGCCTGGAGTGTCTTCGACAGGGGAGAGACCCAGTACTTC
CAWSVFDRGETQYF
>TRBJ2-5|-|TRBD2|TRBV4-3
TGCGCCAGCAGCCAAGGCCAGCTAGCGGGGGAAGGAGAGACCCAGTACTTC
CASSQGQLAGEGETQYF
>TRBJ1-2|once|TRBD1|TRBV5-1
TGCGCCAGCAGCCAGACAGGGGAGTTGGGCTACACCTTC
CASSQTGELGYTF
>TRBJ2-3|-|-|TRBV10-1
TGCGCCAGTCTCCGGGTCCTCACAGATACGCAGTATTTT
CASLRVLTDTQYF
>TRBJ1-5|-|-|TRBV28
TGTGCCAGCAGTTTGGATAGGTTGGGAGTGAGCAATCAGCCCCAGCATTTT
CASSLDRLGVSNQPQHF
>TRBJ2-2|-|-|TRBV5-4
TGTGCCAGCAGCCCGGAACGACTACCGGGGGAGAACACCGGGGAGCTGTTTTTT
CASSPERLPGENTGELFF
>TRBJ2-5|once|-|TRBV7-9
TGTGCCAGCAGCTTCGGGCAGGGCGAGACCCAGTACTTC
CASSFGQGETQYF
>TRBJ2-3|-|TRBD2|TRBV10-3
TGTGCCATCAGTTACTGGACTAGCGGCACAGATACGCAGTATTTT
CAISYWTSGTDTQYF
>TRBJ2-1|-|TRBD2|TRBV2
TGTGCCAGCAGTAGACTAGCGGGGGACTACAATGAGCAGTTCTTC
CASSRLAGDYNEQFF
>TRBJ1-2|-|TRBD1|TRBV2
TGTGCCAGCAGTGAAAGGACAGGGGGGACTAACTATGGCTACACCTTC
CASSERTGGTNYGYTF
>TRBJ1-1|few|TRBD1|TRBV6-6
TGTGCCAGCAGCCGCGGGACAGGGAACACTGAAGCTTTCTTT
CASSRGTGNTEAFF
>TRBJ1-1|-|-|TRBV5-6
TGTGCCAGCAGCTTAATTTTAGGGGCCGTGGGGAACACTGAAGCTTTCTTT
CASSLILGAVGNTEAFF
>TRBJ2-3|-|TRBD1|TRBV2
TGTGCCAGCAGTCTAATACAGGGGTTCACAGAGTATTTT
CASSLIQGFTEYF
>TRBJ1-2|-|TRBD1|TRBV6-5
TGTGCCAGCAGTTACTTGGAGGGGGCGCAAAACTATGGCTACACCTTC
CASSYLEGAQNYGYTF
>TRBJ2-3|-|-|TRBV29-1
TGCAGCGTCCGCAGTGGGGGGGCCTTAGGCACAGATACGCAGTATTTT
CSVRSGGALGTDTQYF
>TRBJ1-1|-|-|TRBV6-5
TGTGCCAGCAGTTACTCCATCGGTGGAGGGGCTGAAGCTTTCTTT
CASSYSIGGGAEAFF
>TRBJ2-3|-|TRBD2|TRBV29-1
TGCAGCGTTAGCGGGGGGAACACAGATACGCAGTATTTT
CSVSGGNTDTQYF
>TRBJ1-1|-|-|TRBV10-2
TGCGCCAGCAGTGTCGGGTTATTGGCGGAGAACACTGAAGCTTTCTTT
CASSVGLLAENTEAFF
>TRBJ2-7|-|TRBD2|TRBV11-3
TGTGCCAGCAGCTTAGGGAGCGGGGGTTCCTACGAGCAGTACTTC
CASSLGSGGSYEQYF
>TRBJ2-7|-|-|TRBV19
TGTGCCAGTAGTCATACCCGGGGTTCGGGATCCTACGAGCAGTACTTC
CASSHTRGSGSYEQYF
>TRBJ1-6|-|-|TRBV6-5
TGTGCCAGCAGTTACACAACAGGGTCTGCTAGTTCACCCCTCCACTTT
CASSYTTGSASSPLHF
>TRBJ1-1|-|-|TRBV10-2
TGCGCCTCCTCATCGGCAGGGGTGCACACTGAAGCTTTCTTT
CASSSAGVHTEAFF
>TRBJ1-4|-|-|TRBV7-6
TGTGCCAACGAACAGGGTAAACTGTTTTTT
CANEQGKLFF